The clone carrying this TCR beta chain was counted ten times or more. Its antigen is not identified. This sample was taken from a study of blood T cells in healthy people across ages. The second PCR ran about 6 to 12 cycles with a sample-barcoded 5' primer and J-beta primers. TCRdb independently ran MiXCR on the 5' RACE reads; one entry per CDR3 protein. The table lists roughly 1.5 million distinct CDR3 sequences, 42% of them singletons. Germline lookup yields CDR1 MGHRA and CDR2 YSYEKL. The CDR3 has 16 residues. The V and J ends lost 4 bases and 6 bases, in that order; junction bases with no gene match: 10. Findings and caveats of the study: For the donors, CMV status was unknown and possibly confounded expanded clonotype changes. Per million T cells, TCR beta diversity dropped about linearly as age rose. Observed TCR beta diversity showed a strong correlation with the percentage of naive T cells as measured by flow cytometry. Estimated diversity, derived from one million T cells, was regarded as an underestimate.

Sequencing was performed on blood. The clonotype originates from a young woman in good health. The rearrangement joins TRBV4-1 to TRBJ2-1; 9 positions match TRBD1. The CDR3 sequence is CASSRSGTGILNEQFF. CDR3 nucleotide sequence: TGCGCCAGCAGCCGCTCCGGGACAGGGATTCTCAATGAGCAGTTCTTC.